The 14 T cell receptor beta chains in this list originate from one sample, sequenced in a study of blood T cells in healthy people across ages. Sample-barcoded 5' priming and a J-beta primer mix drove a second PCR of roughly 6 to 12 cycles. TCRdb re-analysed the 5' RACE reads in MiXCR, keeping a single row per CDR3 protein. The sample has almost 800,000 distinct CDR3 sequences; about three fifths are singletons. Sequenced sample: blood. The receptors come from a man between 25 and 39 years old in good health.

This clonotype was counted once. A read error is possible here, since a much larger clone lies one base away. The chain employs TRBV6-5 and TRBJ2-7, with D unresolved. Germline V lookup: CDR1 MNHEY, CDR2 SVGAGI. The CDR3 extends over 10 amino acids. CDR3 bases: TGTGCGGTGGAGTCCTACGAGCAGTACTTC. It translates to CAVESYEQYF.

This clonotype appeared once. The J gene is TRBJ2-1, the V gene TRBV3-1; no clear D gene. The ends were cut back, 4 bases at V and 2 bases at J, with 12 bases in the middle. The germline V gene has CDR1 LGHDT and CDR2 YNNKEL (reference sequence). The CDR3 has 15 amino acids. In DNA, the CDR3 is TGTGCCAGCAGCCCACCCGTGGCTCCCTACAATGAGCAGTTCTTC. Its protein product is CASSPPVAPYNEQFF.

The J gene is TRBJ2-3, the V gene TRBV5-1, with D tentatively TRBD1 or TRBD2 (5 bases each). Germline CDR1 and CDR2: SGHRS and YFSETQ. The V and J ends lost 3 bases and 4 bases respectively, with 12 bases between them. The CDR3 spans 14 residues. This CDR3 reads CASSSRDASDTQYF. CDR3 nucleotides: TGCGCCAGCAGCTCACGGGACGCGTCAGATACGCAGTATTTT.

The chain has TRBV3-1 and TRBJ2-1, with D perhaps TRBD1 or TRBD2 (6 bases each). With 6 bases removed from V and 9 bases from J, the gap between germline ends came to 21 bases. Germline V gives CDR1 LGHDT, CDR2 YNNKEL (reference sequence). The CDR3 has 15 amino acids. The CDR3 reads CASSNVWGATGEQFF. CDR3 DNA sequence: TGTGCCAGCAGTAATGTATGGGGGGCTACGGGTGAGCAGTTCTTC.

The chain carries TRBV20-1 and TRBJ2-1, with TRBD2 as a possible D gene (7 bases). Germline values: CDR1 DFQATT, CDR2 SNEGSKA (reference sequence). The germline V and J ends were trimmed by 3 bases and 7 bases, with 16 bases remaining between them. This CDR3 region has 14 residues. CDR3 sequence: CSASRAGADNEQFF. The DNA for the CDR3 is TGCAGTGCTAGCCGCGCGGGGGCAGATAATGAGCAGTTCTTC.

The CDR3 is CASKPGINQETQYF. CDR3 bases: TGTGCCAGCAAGCCCGGGATTAACCAAGAGACCCAGTACTTC. The gene calls are TRBV2 and TRBJ2-5; D might be TRBD2 (5 bases). The CDR3 runs 14 residues. Trimming removed 7 bases from V and 0 bases from J, with 12 bases in between. Germline CDR1 SNHLY, CDR2 FYNNEI.

The chain carries TRBV20-1 and TRBJ2-6; D may match TRBD1 or TRBD2 (5 bases each). The CDR3 is 17 residues long. Germline assignment: CDR1 DFQATT and CDR2 SNEGSKA (reference sequence). V was shortened by 0 bases and J by 4 bases, with 16 bases between the two germline ends. CDR3 nucleotides: TGCAGTGCTAGAGACACCCCGGGACCAATCGGGGCCAACGTCCTGACTTTC. Its protein product is CSARDTPGPIGANVLTF.

The chain employs TRBV20-1 and TRBJ2-3; 9 positions match TRBD2. V dropped 7 bases and J dropped 5; count of bases not matched to a gene: 7. Germline values: CDR1 DFQATT, CDR2 SNEGSKA (reference sequence). This CDR3 has 13 amino acids. The CDR3 DNA reads TGCAGTGGACTAGCGGTAATGGAAGATACGCAGTATTTT. It codes for CSGLAVMEDTQYF.

This clonotype was seen a handful of times. The chain is built from TRBV7-9 and TRBJ2-1; the D call may be TRBD1 or TRBD2 (5 bases each). Trimming cost V 5 bases and J 8 bases, with 19 bases left between them. The V gene's germline CDR1 is SEHNR and CDR2 FQNEAQ (reference sequence). The CDR3 consists of 15 residues. The CDR3 here is CASSVRDGVSHEQFF. The CDR3 DNA reads as TGTGCCAGCAGCGTCCGGGACGGCGTCTCACATGAGCAGTTCTTC.

The chain has TRBV6-2 or TRBV6-3 and TRBJ2-7, with TRBD1 as a possible D gene (6 bases). Germline CDR1 and CDR2: MNHEY and SVGEGT. The V gene lost 2 bases and the J gene lost 2 bases, with 19 bases spanning the gap. This CDR3 spans 17 amino acids. CDR3 nucleotide sequence: TGTGCCAGCAGTTACCAGGACAGTCGAGGGATCACCTACGAGCAGTACTTC. Its protein product is CASSYQDSRGITYEQYF.

The rearrangement joins TRBV2 to TRBJ2-7; TRBD1 matches at 9 bases. Germline V gene sequence: CDR1 SNHLY, CDR2 FYNNEI. V trimming: 6 bases; J trimming: 3 bases; junction bases outside the gene matches: 9. CDR3 length: 15 amino acids. The DNA of the CDR3 is TGTGCCAGCAGGGGTACAGGGGGCTTTGGCTACGAGCAGTACTTC. Translation: CASRGTGGFGYEQYF.

The V and J genes are TRBV5-1 and TRBJ2-7; possibly TRBD1 or TRBD2 for D (5 bases each). Trimming removed 0 bases at V and 0 bases at J, with 16 bases between. This CDR3 spans 17 amino acids. Germline CDR1 SGHRS, CDR2 YFSETQ. The chain's CDR3 is CASSLVSGAPSSYEQYF. The CDR3 coding sequence is TGCGCCAGCAGCTTGGTATCCGGGGCCCCGAGCTCCTACGAGCAGTACTTC.

The chain uses TRBV7-2 and TRBJ2-3; D call uncertain. The ends were cut back, 6 bases at V and 4 bases at J, with 14 bases in the middle. This CDR3 is 14 amino acids long. Germline loops: CDR1 SGHTA, CDR2 FQGNSA. CDR3 coding DNA: TGTGCCAGCAGGCTTAGGCTGGGGTCAGATACGCAGTATTTT. Translating gives CASRLRLGSDTQYF.

The chain joins TRBV2 to TRBJ1-5, with a weak D call TRBD1 (6 bases). In germline, CDR1 is SNHLY, CDR2 FYNNEI. Trimming pared 5 bases from V and 4 bases from J, leaving 15 bases between. This CDR3 is built from 15 residues. The CDR3 DNA reads as TGTGCCAGCAGTACCCAGGGGAATGGGAATCAGCCCCAGCATTTT. Encoded protein: CASSTQGNGNQPQHF.